Listed here are 15 T cell receptor beta chains from one sample, sequenced in a study of T cell responses to AZD1222 COVID-19 vaccine (dated by TCRdb to the early 2020s). Per the publication, the time point label means: baseline before first vaccination. Libraries were built with the immunoSEQ multiplex PCR assay. This is the immuneACCESS table as TCRdb keeps it, with only in-frame sequences that have V and J called. A part of the clones is gone; compared with another copy, unresolved V genes explain less than half, and the rest is unexplained. This sample gives more than 60,000 clones in total; roughly 84% of them show up just once. The ten largest account for roughly a sixth of the sample. The sequences come from peripheral blood, collected on day 0 of AZD1222 vaccination. The receptors were sampled from an adult in good health.

The chain links TRBV24-1 to TRBJ1-6, with D possibly TRBD1 on 6 matching bases. The V gene's germline CDR1 is KGHDR and CDR2 SFDVKD. With 4 bases removed from V and 10 bases from J, the gap between germline ends came to 22 bases. This CDR3 contains 17 residues. CDR3 coding DNA: TGTGCCACCAGTGACCCTACAAACCAGGGGAATTTATCACCCCTCCACTTT. Encoded protein: CATSDPTNQGNLSPLHF.

This chain links TRBV6-4 with TRBJ2-1; possible D gene TRBD2, 5 bases. Germline V CDR1 and CDR2: MRHNA, SNTAGT. V was trimmed by 0 bases and J by 6 bases, leaving 12 bases between them. The CDR3 has 15 residues. CDR3: CASSDSTGGSNEQFF. Here the CDR3 DNA reads TGTGCCAGCAGTGACTCCACGGGTGGGAGCAATGAGCAGTTCTTC.

This clone was seen more than once but under ten times. V and J are TRBV6-2 or TRBV6-3 and TRBJ2-5; D is uncertain. The CDR3 sequence is 14 residues long. Germline values: CDR1 MNHEY, CDR2 SVGEGT. Trimming left V 5 bases short and J 5 bases short, with 15 bases between. Written as DNA, the CDR3 is TGTGCCAGCAGTAAGGACGGATATAGGGAGACCCAGTACTTC. Its protein is CASSKDGYRETQYF.

The CDR3 DNA reads as TGCGCCAGCACCCCCAGGGGGGGGACTAATGAAAAACTGTTTTTT. Protein product: CASTPRGGTNEKLFF. The V call is TRBV4-1, the J call TRBJ1-4, with 7 bases that match TRBD1. V was clipped by 7 bases and J by 2 bases; unmatched bases: 7. The V gene's germline CDR1 is MGHRA and CDR2 YSYEKL. The length of the CDR3 is 15 residues.

This clone was picked up a small number of times. The V call is TRBV28, the J call TRBJ2-7; D possibly corresponds to TRBD2 (6 bases). Germline V gene data show CDR1 as MDHEN and CDR2 as SYDVKM. V dropped 5 bases and J dropped 6 bases, with 11 bases sitting between them. This CDR3 is built from 12 residues. The CDR3 sequence: CASSRDWGEQYF. The DNA for the CDR3 is TGTGCCAGCAGTCGGGACTGGGGCGAGCAGTACTTC.

Note on this clone: Other nucleotide sequences from this sample produce the same CDR3. The chain joins TRBV11-2 to TRBJ2-7; TRBD1 or TRBD2 may be the D gene (5 bases each). The CDR3 runs to 13 residues. CDR1 SGHAT and CDR2 FQNNGV come from the germline V gene. V dropped 1 base and J dropped 3 bases, with 7 bases sitting between them. The CDR3 loop reads CASSLGDGYEQYF. The DNA for the CDR3 is TGTGCCAGCAGCTTAGGGGACGGCTACGAGCAGTACTTC.

The chain recombines TRBV24-1 with TRBJ1-1, with D unresolved. In germline, CDR1 is KGHDR, CDR2 SFDVKD. V lost 3 bases and J lost 3, with 10 bases in between. There are 14 residues in the CDR3. The CDR3 spells CATSDPPHHTEAFF. DNA of the CDR3: TGTGCCACCAGTGATCCCCCCCACCACACTGAAGCTTTCTTT.

The chain links TRBV6-6 to TRBJ1-1, with D unresolved. The CDR3 contains 13 residues. Trimming shortened V by 6 bases and J by 0 bases, and 8 bases separated the two germline ends. Germline lookup yields CDR1 MNHNY and CDR2 SVGAGI (reference sequence). The CDR3: CASRGRVNTEAFF. CDR3 nucleotide sequence: TGTGCCAGCAGGGGAAGAGTGAACACTGAAGCTTTCTTT.

The chain couples TRBV28 to TRBJ1-5; 8 positions match TRBD1. The germline V gene encodes CDR1 MDHEN and CDR2 SYDVKM. The junction had 4 bases not matched to a gene; V was cut back by 4 bases and J by 5 bases. The CDR3 loop spans 14 amino acids. The CDR3 spells CASSSVQGDQPQHF. CDR3 sequence (DNA): TGTGCCAGCAGTTCCGTACAGGGGGATCAGCCCCAGCATTTT. The full variable domain, in which reference TRBV28 and TRBJ1-5 provide the parts outside the CDR3, is DVKVTQSSRYLVKRTGEKVFLECVQDMDHENMFWYRQDPGLGLRLIYFSYDVKMKEKGDIPEGYSVSREKKERFSLILESASTNQTSMYLCASSSVQGDQPQHFGDGTRLSIL.

V is TRBV9 and J is TRBJ2-1; D remains unclear. This CDR3 has 16 amino acids. CDR1 and CDR2 from the germline V gene are SGDLS and YYNGEE. V lost 1 base, J lost 1 base, and 12 bases lay in between. The CDR3 sequence: CASSVSLSRSYNEQFF. As DNA, the CDR3 is TGTGCCAGCAGCGTATCCTTGAGCCGTTCCTACAATGAGCAGTTCTTC.

This clone was detected once. The chain combines TRBV28 with TRBJ2-5, with TRBD2 matching over 12 bases. There are 16 residues in the CDR3. Trimming at V came to 5 bases and at J to 4 bases, leaving 8 bases not matched to a gene. Germline V CDR1 and CDR2: MDHEN, SYDVKM. The CDR3 is CASSPPSGRARETQYF. In DNA form, the CDR3 reads TGTGCCAGCAGTCCCCCTAGCGGGAGGGCCAGAGAGACCCAGTACTTC.

This chain uses TRBV11-2 with TRBJ2-1; TRBD2 agrees at 10 bases. The germline gives CDR1 SGHAT, CDR2 FQNNGV. V gave up 5 bases and J gave up 10 bases; unmatched junction bases: 11. The CDR3 sequence is 15 residues long. The CDR3 loop reads CASSRVGLAELEQFF. DNA of the CDR3: TGTGCCAGCAGCCGGGTAGGACTAGCGGAACTAGAGCAGTTCTTC.

The chain recombines TRBV19 with TRBJ2-1; no clear D. Germline lookup yields CDR1 LNHDA and CDR2 SQIVND (reference sequence). The ends were cut back, 3 bases at V and 0 bases at J, with 9 bases in the middle. The CDR3 extends over 15 amino acids. In DNA, the CDR3 is TGTGCCAGTAGTATCTCACCACGCTCCTACAATGAGCAGTTCTTC. Its protein product is CASSISPRSYNEQFF.

The chain is built from TRBV4-3 and TRBJ1-5, with D unresolved. V was pared by 2 bases and J by 2 bases, with 10 bases between. Germline assignment: CDR1 LGHNA and CDR2 YSLEER. This CDR3 is built from 15 residues. CDR3 coding DNA: TGCGCCAGCAGCCAACTAGGAGGAGGCAATCAGCCCCAGCATTTT. Protein sequence: CASSQLGGGNQPQHF.

The chain is built from TRBV18 and TRBJ2-2, with 8 bases lining up with TRBD1. Trimming cost V 5 bases and J 6 bases; bases outside gene matches: 2. In germline, CDR1 is KGHSH, CDR2 LQKENI. The CDR3 is 13 amino acids. CDR3 in amino acids: CASSTRGPGELFF. The CDR3 bases are TGTGCCAGCTCAACCAGGGGGCCCGGGGAGCTGTTTTTT.